This T cell receptor (beta chain) was sequenced for a study of T cell responses to AZD1222 COVID-19 vaccine. On this clone: Its antigen is still unknown.

Study results and limitations: Variant regions that are unmutated are reportedly the target of nearly half of spike-specific TCRs. Donors skewed white British and female; clonal diversity was possibly underestimated.

Sequencing was performed with immunoSEQ multiplex PCR; in TCRdb, only in-frame clones are kept and a portion is missing. The data hold 95,000 to 150,000 clones, with nearly 90% observed a single time. J was trimmed by 11 bases and V by 5 bases; bases with no gene match: 10. From germline, CDR1 is MDHEN and CDR2 SYDVKM. The CDR3 spans 14 residues. The V and J genes are TRBV28 and TRBJ1-1; 11 positions match TRBD1. This clonotype originated in an adult in good health. This material consisted of peripheral blood, taken on day 0 of AZD1222 vaccination. The CDR3 DNA reads TGTGCCAGCAGTCTCGACCCGGGACAGGGGGGCGCTTTCTTT. Translation: CASSLDPGQGGAFF.